Listed below are T cell receptor beta chains from one sample, sequenced in a study of CD8 T cell repertoires and HIV-1 epitope variants. Profiling relied on immunoSEQ multiplex PCR, and the TCRdb table lists in-frame clones only, not all of them. The table records some 87,000 clones, almost 75% of them present only once. Sequences were obtained from uncultured baseline CD8+ T cells from peripheral blood mononuclear cells (PBMCs). All receptors come from a male donor with HIV. Both conserved end residues are trimmed from each CDR3. Fields, in order: J gene, V gene, CDR3 length, CDR3 protein.

j_gene: TRBJ1-1; v_gene: TRBV5-1; len: 14; CDR3aa: ASSYTGSNLNTEAF
j_gene: TRBJ1-4; v_gene: TRBV19; len: 12; CDR3aa: ASSINTGGEKLF
j_gene: TRBJ2-2; v_gene: TRBV7-3; len: 13; CDR3aa: ASSLTSSDTGELF
j_gene: TRBJ1-3; v_gene: TRBV10-3; len: 11; CDR3aa: AITEGGGNTIY
j_gene: TRBJ2-1; v_gene: TRBV7-2; len: 13; CDR3aa: ASGLLAGGPDEQF
j_gene: TRBJ1-2; v_gene: TRBV29-1; len: 10; CDR3aa: SVGTPQRGYT
j_gene: TRBJ2-7; v_gene: TRBV5-1; len: 13; CDR3aa: ASSFPPASEASQY
j_gene: TRBJ2-7; v_gene: TRBV5-6; len: 12; CDR3aa: ASSPGLSSYEQY
j_gene: TRBJ2-1; v_gene: TRBV29-1; len: 12; CDR3aa: SVEDLISYNEQF
j_gene: TRBJ2-1; v_gene: TRBV28; len: 10; CDR3aa: ASLAEYNEQF
j_gene: TRBJ2-1; v_gene: TRBV13; len: 17; CDR3aa: ASSLNWRLAGGRGLLQF
j_gene: TRBJ2-5; v_gene: TRBV27; len: 13; CDR3aa: ASRALLATQETQY
j_gene: TRBJ2-4; v_gene: TRBV7-6; len: 10; CDR3aa: ASSEDKNIQY
j_gene: TRBJ2-7; v_gene: TRBV20-1; len: 9; CDR3aa: SVTGAYEQY
j_gene: TRBJ2-3; v_gene: TRBV5-1; len: 12; CDR3aa: ASSLGRGGDTQY
j_gene: TRBJ2-3; v_gene: TRBV28; len: 14; CDR3aa: ASRRGALRATDTQY
j_gene: TRBJ2-7; v_gene: TRBV5-1; len: 12; CDR3aa: ASSNHRGDHEQY
j_gene: TRBJ2-6; v_gene: TRBV19; len: 14; CDR3aa: ASSGGQPSGANVLT
j_gene: TRBJ1-4; v_gene: TRBV5-1; len: 13; CDR3aa: ASRDDRAGNEKLF
j_gene: TRBJ2-7; v_gene: TRBV5-1; len: 12; CDR3aa: ASSLDHGSYEQY
j_gene: TRBJ2-3; v_gene: TRBV9; len: 15; CDR3aa: ASSPHPGTISTDTQY
j_gene: TRBJ1-4; v_gene: TRBV28; len: 9; CDR3aa: ASSTTLGLF
j_gene: TRBJ1-6; v_gene: TRBV7-9; len: 12; CDR3aa: ASRHTGPNSPLH
j_gene: TRBJ1-1; v_gene: TRBV13; len: 12; CDR3aa: ASSLRQGANEAF
j_gene: TRBJ2-4; v_gene: TRBV29-1; len: 9; CDR3aa: SVGAKNIQY
j_gene: TRBJ2-5; v_gene: TRBV28; len: 11; CDR3aa: ASSSTSLGTQY
j_gene: TRBJ1-3; v_gene: TRBV4-2; len: 17; CDR3aa: ASSQDREGLVASGNTIY
j_gene: TRBJ1-5; v_gene: TRBV9; len: 11; CDR3aa: ASSANSNQPQH
j_gene: TRBJ1-6; v_gene: TRBV4-2; len: 10; CDR3aa: ASSQDYIRLH
j_gene: TRBJ2-4; v_gene: TRBV27; len: 12; CDR3aa: ASSLEAGGNIQY
j_gene: TRBJ1-3; v_gene: TRBV18; len: 12; CDR3aa: ASSPRVSGNTIY
j_gene: TRBJ2-7; v_gene: TRBV7-2; len: 11; CDR3aa: ASSVDFPWEQY
j_gene: TRBJ1-3; v_gene: TRBV27; len: 13; CDR3aa: ASSSVMSSGNTIY
j_gene: TRBJ1-2; v_gene: TRBV5-1; len: 13; CDR3aa: ASSLAGGPPEGYT
j_gene: TRBJ1-4; v_gene: TRBV30; len: 11; CDR3aa: AWSHRVNEKLF
j_gene: TRBJ2-7; v_gene: TRBV19; len: 10; CDR3aa: ASRGSSYEQY
j_gene: TRBJ2-7; v_gene: TRBV5-1; len: 12; CDR3aa: ASSYTSGTYEQY
j_gene: TRBJ2-7; v_gene: TRBV4-2; len: 12; CDR3aa: ASSPGQGGYEQY
j_gene: TRBJ1-4; v_gene: TRBV28; len: 10; CDR3aa: ATRWGDEKLF
j_gene: TRBJ2-1; v_gene: TRBV18; len: 15; CDR3aa: ASDPSGGLSSYNEQF
j_gene: TRBJ2-7; v_gene: TRBV30; len: 9; CDR3aa: AWSPLTGQY
j_gene: TRBJ2-1; v_gene: TRBV29-1; len: 15; CDR3aa: SVESGLAGSSYNEQF
j_gene: TRBJ2-5; v_gene: TRBV7-2; len: 13; CDR3aa: ASSYSAGPGETQY
j_gene: TRBJ1-1; v_gene: TRBV28; len: 12; CDR3aa: ASSLSAWNTEAF
j_gene: TRBJ2-3; v_gene: TRBV10-3; len: 11; CDR3aa: ATLRPDQDTQY
j_gene: TRBJ2-2; v_gene: TRBV5-6; len: 14; CDR3aa: ASSFEPWEATGELF
j_gene: TRBJ2-5; v_gene: TRBV27; len: 12; CDR3aa: ASSLGDVQETQY
j_gene: TRBJ2-5; v_gene: TRBV2; len: 13; CDR3aa: ASSDTSGGAETQY